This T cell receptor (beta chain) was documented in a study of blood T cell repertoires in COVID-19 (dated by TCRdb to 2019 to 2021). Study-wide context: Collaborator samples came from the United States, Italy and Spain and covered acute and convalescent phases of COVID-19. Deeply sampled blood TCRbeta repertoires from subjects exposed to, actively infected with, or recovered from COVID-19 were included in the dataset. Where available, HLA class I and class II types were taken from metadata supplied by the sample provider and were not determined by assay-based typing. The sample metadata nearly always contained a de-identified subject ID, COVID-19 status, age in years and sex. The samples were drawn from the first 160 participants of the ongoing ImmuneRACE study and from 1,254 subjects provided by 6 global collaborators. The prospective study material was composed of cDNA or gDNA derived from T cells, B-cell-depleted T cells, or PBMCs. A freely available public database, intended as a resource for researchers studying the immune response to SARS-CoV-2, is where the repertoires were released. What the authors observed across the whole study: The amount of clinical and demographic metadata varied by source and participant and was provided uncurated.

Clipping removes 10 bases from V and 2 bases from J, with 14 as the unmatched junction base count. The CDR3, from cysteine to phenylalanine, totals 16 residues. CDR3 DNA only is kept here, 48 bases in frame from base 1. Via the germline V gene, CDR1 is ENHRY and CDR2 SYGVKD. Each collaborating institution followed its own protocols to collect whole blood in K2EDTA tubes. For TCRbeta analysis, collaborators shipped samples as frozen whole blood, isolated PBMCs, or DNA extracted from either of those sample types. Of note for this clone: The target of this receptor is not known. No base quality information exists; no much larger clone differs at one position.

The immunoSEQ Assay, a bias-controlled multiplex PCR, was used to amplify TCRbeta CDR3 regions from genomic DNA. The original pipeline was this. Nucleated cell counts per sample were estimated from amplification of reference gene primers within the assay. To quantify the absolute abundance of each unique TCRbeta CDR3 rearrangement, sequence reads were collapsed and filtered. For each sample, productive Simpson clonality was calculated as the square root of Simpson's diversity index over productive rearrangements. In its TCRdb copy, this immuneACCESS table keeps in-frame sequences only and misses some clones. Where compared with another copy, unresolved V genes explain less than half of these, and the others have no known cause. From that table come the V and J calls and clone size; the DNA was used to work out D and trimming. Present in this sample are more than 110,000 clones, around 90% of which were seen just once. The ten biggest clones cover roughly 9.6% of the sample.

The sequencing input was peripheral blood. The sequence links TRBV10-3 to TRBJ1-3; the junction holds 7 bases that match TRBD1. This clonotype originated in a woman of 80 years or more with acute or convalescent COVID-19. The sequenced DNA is TGTGCCACTAATAACCCAAAGACAGGGACTGGAAACACCATATATTTT. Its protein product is CATNNPKTGTGNTIYF.